The rows below give T cell receptor beta chains drawn from one sample of a study of regulatory T cells in long-lasting Graves disease. TCRdb passed the multiplex PCR reads through MiXCR, listing each CDR3 protein once. Of 360,000 or so distinct CDR3 sequences listed, approximately 15% are singletons. This sample was shared with a second study, whose subject was T cells in Graves' hyperthyroidism and ophthalmopathy.

The sequences come from peripheral blood mononuclear cells (PBMCs), collected at new diagnosis, from a patient treated with antithyroid drugs. The source of these receptors is a man aged 40-50 years with Graves disease. CDR3s include the opening cysteine and the closing phenylalanine or tryptophan. Fields, in order: V gene, J gene, CDR3 protein.

v_call: TRBV20-1; j_call: TRBJ2-1; cdr3_aa: CSASIRGLIYEQFF
v_call: TRBV5-4; j_call: TRBJ2-6; cdr3_aa: CASSRGQGAAGANVLTF
v_call: TRBV9; j_call: TRBJ1-3; cdr3_aa: CASSSHRGNGNTIYF
v_call: TRBV6-1; j_call: TRBJ2-3; cdr3_aa: CASSPARTGSTDTQYF
v_call: TRBV20-1; j_call: TRBJ2-7; cdr3_aa: CSARTGGYEQYF
v_call: TRBV6-1; j_call: TRBJ1-4; cdr3_aa: CASSDYERANEKLFF
v_call: TRBV2; j_call: TRBJ1-2; cdr3_aa: CASSSQGAGYTF
v_call: TRBV7-3; j_call: TRBJ1-1; cdr3_aa: CASSLYSRTEAFF
v_call: TRBV5-6; j_call: TRBJ2-5; cdr3_aa: CASRGVGLYQETQYF
v_call: TRBV10-3; j_call: TRBJ1-6; cdr3_aa: CAIRDRGDSPLHF
v_call: TRBV2; j_call: TRBJ1-1; cdr3_aa: CASSEQGTYTEAFF
v_call: TRBV19; j_call: TRBJ1-5; cdr3_aa: CASRTSIRQGFGQPQHF
v_call: TRBV20-1; j_call: TRBJ1-1; cdr3_aa: CSARHRDRLIYSTEAFF
v_call: TRBV12-3/TRBV12-4; j_call: TRBJ2-7; cdr3_aa: CASSSGSLGQYF
v_call: TRBV11-2; j_call: TRBJ2-3; cdr3_aa: CASSLSRGGTDTQYF
v_call: TRBV20-1; j_call: TRBJ2-7; cdr3_aa: CSARGWTGEIYEQYF
v_call: TRBV2; j_call: TRBJ2-7; cdr3_aa: CASSLDRGSSYEQYF
v_call: TRBV19; j_call: TRBJ2-4; cdr3_aa: CASSKREGIQYF
v_call: TRBV6-1; j_call: TRBJ2-2; cdr3_aa: CASSDGKPGELFF
v_call: TRBV20-1; j_call: TRBJ2-5; cdr3_aa: CSARARTGTKETQYF
v_call: TRBV11-2; j_call: TRBJ1-6; cdr3_aa: CASSLGDGFFSPLHF
v_call: TRBV9; j_call: TRBJ1-1; cdr3_aa: CASSTQGITTEAFF
v_call: TRBV15; j_call: TRBJ1-5; cdr3_aa: CATSTSINQPQHF